A selection of T cell receptor beta chains follows, all from one sample in a study of blood T cell repertoires in COVID-19. The repertoire was sequenced with immunoSEQ multiplex PCR; TCRdb's copy has only in-frame clones and lacks some. This table has 190,000 or so clones, 85% to 90% appearing once. What was sequenced was peripheral blood. These receptors were taken from a woman aged 25 to 39 with active or convalescent COVID-19. The CDR3 runs from the conserved cysteine through the conserved F or W. Only part of the rows carry a size: once, few, many, or a class if the clone is expanded.

J: TRBJ2-3
size: .
V: TRBV27
CDR3: CASSLWGSTGTQYF

J: TRBJ2-5
size: .
V: TRBV5-4
CDR3: CASSLGGQGVLGTQYF

J: TRBJ1-2
size: few
V: TRBV9
CDR3: CASSARTGGANGYTF

J: TRBJ1-4
size: .
V: TRBV28
CDR3: CASSSLQGAREKLFF

J: TRBJ1-1
size: .
V: TRBV27
CDR3: CASSLRGNTEAFF

J: TRBJ1-6
size: many
V: TRBV27
CDR3: CASKGGPNYNSPLHF

J: TRBJ2-1
size: .
V: TRBV27
CDR3: CASTLLGSSYNEQFF

J: TRBJ1-5
size: few
V: TRBV29-1
CDR3: CSVESGEPFYSNQPQHF

J: TRBJ2-7
size: few
V: TRBV4-1
CDR3: CASSDTGSYEQYF

J: TRBJ2-7
size: .
V: TRBV27
CDR3: CASSYRASYEQYF

J: TRBJ1-5
size: .
V: TRBV6-5
CDR3: CASRPQGAGDQPQHF

J: TRBJ1-1
size: once
V: TRBV28
CDR3: CASSFRRGQAGFSNTEAFF

J: TRBJ2-5
size: once
V: TRBV7-8
CDR3: CASSLTRAGQETQYF

J: TRBJ2-1
size: .
V: TRBV6-5
CDR3: CASSSLDSYNEQFF

J: TRBJ2-7
size: .
V: TRBV19
CDR3: CASSRGQVSSEQYF

J: TRBJ2-1
size: .
V: TRBV7-9
CDR3: CASSLAGGPYNEQFF

J: TRBJ1-4
size: .
V: TRBV6-5
CDR3: CASSTRETIDEKLFF